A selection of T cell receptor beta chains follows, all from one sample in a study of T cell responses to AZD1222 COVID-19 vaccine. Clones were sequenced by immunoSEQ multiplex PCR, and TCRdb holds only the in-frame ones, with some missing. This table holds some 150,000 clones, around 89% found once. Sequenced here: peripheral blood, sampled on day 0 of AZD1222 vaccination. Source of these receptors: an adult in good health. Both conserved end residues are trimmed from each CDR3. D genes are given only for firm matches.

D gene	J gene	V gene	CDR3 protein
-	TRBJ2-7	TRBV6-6	ASTRRTDSYEQY
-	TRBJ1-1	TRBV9	ASSAGWTAQGAF
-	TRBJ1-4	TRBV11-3	ASSLLGATNEKLF
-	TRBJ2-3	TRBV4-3	ASSQEVWGTQY
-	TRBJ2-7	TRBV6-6	ASSLSDEQY
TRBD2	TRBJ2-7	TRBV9	ASSVQATSGRSGHEQY
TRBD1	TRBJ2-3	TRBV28	ASSPSGGVRTDTQY
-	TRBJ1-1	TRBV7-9	ASSSGWGAF
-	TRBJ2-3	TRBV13	ASSHTPGWGSTDTQY
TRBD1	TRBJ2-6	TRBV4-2	ASSQDPTGGFGSGANVLT